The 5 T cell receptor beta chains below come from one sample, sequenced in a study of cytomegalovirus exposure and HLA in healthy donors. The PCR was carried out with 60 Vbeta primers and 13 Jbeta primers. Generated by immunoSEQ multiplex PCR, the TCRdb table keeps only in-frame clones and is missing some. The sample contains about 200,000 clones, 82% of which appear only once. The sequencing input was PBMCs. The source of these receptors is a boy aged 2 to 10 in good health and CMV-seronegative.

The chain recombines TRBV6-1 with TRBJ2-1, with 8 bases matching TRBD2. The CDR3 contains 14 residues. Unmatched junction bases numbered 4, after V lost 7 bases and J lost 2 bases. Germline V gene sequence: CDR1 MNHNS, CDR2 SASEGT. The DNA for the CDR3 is TGTGCCAGCACCGGGACTAGAGCCTACAATGAGCAGTTCTTC. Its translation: CASTGTRAYNEQFF.

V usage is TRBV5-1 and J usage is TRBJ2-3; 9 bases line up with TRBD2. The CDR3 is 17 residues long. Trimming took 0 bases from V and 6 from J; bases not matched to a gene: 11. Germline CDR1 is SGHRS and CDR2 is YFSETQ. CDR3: CASSLGLAARLGDTQYF. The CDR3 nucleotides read TGCGCCAGCAGCTTGGGACTAGCGGCGCGTCTAGGGGATACGCAGTATTTT.

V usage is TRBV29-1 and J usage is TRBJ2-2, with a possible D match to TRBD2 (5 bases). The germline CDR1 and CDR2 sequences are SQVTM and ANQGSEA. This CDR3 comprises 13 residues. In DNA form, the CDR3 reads TGCGGTTGTGGAGGCCCTAACACCGGGGAGCTGTTTTTT. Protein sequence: CGCGGPNTGELFF.

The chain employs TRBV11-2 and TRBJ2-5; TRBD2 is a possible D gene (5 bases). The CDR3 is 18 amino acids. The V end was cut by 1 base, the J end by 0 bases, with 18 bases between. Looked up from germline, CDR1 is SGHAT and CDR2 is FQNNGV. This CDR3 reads CASSLGRRFRIDQETQYF. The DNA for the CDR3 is TGTGCCAGCAGCTTAGGGCGGAGGTTTAGAATCGACCAAGAGACCCAGTACTTC.

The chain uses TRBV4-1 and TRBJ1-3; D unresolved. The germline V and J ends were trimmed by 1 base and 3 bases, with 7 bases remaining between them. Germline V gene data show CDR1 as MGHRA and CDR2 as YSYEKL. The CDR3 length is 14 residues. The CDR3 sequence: CASSQGWLGNTIYF. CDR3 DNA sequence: TGCGCCAGCAGCCAAGGATGGCTTGGAAACACCATATATTTT.